This T cell receptor beta chain comes out of a study of blood T cell repertoires in COVID-19. The CDR3 loop spans 14 amino acids. CDR1 is LNHNV, CDR2 YYDKDF, per germline (reference sequence). V dropped 0 bases and J dropped 6; count of bases not matched to a gene: 0. This clone was picked up many times. In the same sample, other DNA sequences code for this CDR3. Profiled with immunoSEQ multiplex PCR; TCRdb holds only in-frame clones, not every one. This table holds about 170,000 clones, less than 85% found once. Sequenced material: peripheral blood. The sequence derives from a woman aged 80 or over with acute or convalescent COVID-19. The chain joins TRBV15 to TRBJ2-2, with 8 bases aligning to TRBD1. CDR3 sequence reads: CATSREDRAGELFF. DNA for the CDR3: TGTGCCACCAGCAGAGAGGACAGGGCCGGGGAGCTGTTTTTT.